The rows below give T cell receptor beta chains drawn from one sample of a study of T cells after yellow fever vaccination. TCRdb recomputed calls from the 5' RACE reads with MiXCR, one row per CDR3 protein. The sample consists of under 150,000 distinct CDR3 sequences, more than 6% of them appearing once. The sample in question was CD4+ T cells sorted from PBMCs, obtained 5 days after the yellow fever booster vaccination. The receptors derive from a man younger than 40 who received the YFV17D yellow fever vaccine. CDR3s include the opening cysteine and the closing phenylalanine or tryptophan. A D gene is named only where the DNA matches it firmly. Size is stated for part of the rows, as once, few or many counts, or as a class when the clone is expanded.

clone_size: few; j_call: TRBJ2-1; v_call: TRBV18; d_call: TRBD1; cdr3_aa: CASSPVRTGNNEQFF; cdr3_nt: TGTGCCAGCTCCCCCGTCAGGACAGGTAATAATGAGCAGTTCTTC
clone_size: many; j_call: TRBJ2-7; v_call: TRBV7-2; d_call: NA; cdr3_aa: CASSSSGLAGRSYEQYF; cdr3_nt: TGTGCCAGCAGCTCCAGCGGATTGGCGGGCCGTTCCTACGAGCAGTACTTC
clone_size: many; j_call: TRBJ2-1; v_call: TRBV4-2; d_call: NA; cdr3_aa: CASSTGMGNNEQFF; cdr3_nt: TGTGCCAGCAGCACGGGAATGGGGAACAATGAGCAGTTCTTC
clone_size: many; j_call: TRBJ2-2; v_call: TRBV20-1; d_call: NA; cdr3_aa: CSASEGLTGELFF; cdr3_nt: TGCAGTGCTAGTGAGGGGCTCACCGGGGAGCTGTTTTTT
clone_size: many; j_call: TRBJ2-1; v_call: TRBV6-5; d_call: NA; cdr3_aa: CASSYSSYTGNNEQFF; cdr3_nt: TGTGCCAGCAGTTACTCGAGCTATACAGGGAACAATGAGCAGTTCTTC
clone_size: many; j_call: TRBJ2-7; v_call: TRBV12-3/TRBV12-4; d_call: NA; cdr3_aa: CASGSSTYEQYF; cdr3_nt: TGTGCCAGCGGGTCCTCCACCTACGAGCAGTACTTC
clone_size: many; j_call: TRBJ2-3; v_call: TRBV7-2; d_call: NA; cdr3_aa: CASSRDFSTDTQYF; cdr3_nt: TGTGCCAGCAGCCGGGACTTTAGCACAGATACGCAGTATTTT
clone_size: NA; j_call: TRBJ1-5; v_call: TRBV12-3/TRBV12-4; d_call: TRBD1; cdr3_aa: CASSFKGTGDQPQHF; cdr3_nt: TGTGCCAGCAGTTTTAAGGGGACAGGGGATCAGCCCCAGCATTTT
clone_size: many; j_call: TRBJ2-7; v_call: TRBV5-1; d_call: NA; cdr3_aa: CASRNLLKGVREQYF; cdr3_nt: TGCGCCAGCAGGAACCTCCTAAAAGGCGTTCGCGAGCAGTACTTC
clone_size: many; j_call: TRBJ1-5; v_call: TRBV11-2; d_call: NA; cdr3_aa: CASSRLAGVTARREPQHF; cdr3_nt: TGTGCCAGCAGCCGCCTTGCGGGGGTGACAGCAAGAAGGGAGCCCCAGCATTTT
clone_size: many; j_call: TRBJ2-5; v_call: TRBV6-2/TRBV6-3; d_call: NA; cdr3_aa: CASSRLSGFQETQYF; cdr3_nt: TGTGCCAGCAGTAGACTGAGCGGGTTCCAAGAGACCCAGTACTTC
clone_size: many; j_call: TRBJ2-7; v_call: TRBV15; d_call: TRBD2; cdr3_aa: CATGREGPGSYEQYF; cdr3_nt: TGTGCCACGGGGCGGGAGGGCCCGGGTTCCTACGAGCAGTACTTC
clone_size: many; j_call: TRBJ2-2; v_call: TRBV9; d_call: TRBD1; cdr3_aa: CASSVTGVAGELFF; cdr3_nt: TGTGCCAGCAGCGTGACAGGGGTTGCCGGGGAGCTGTTTTTT
clone_size: many; j_call: TRBJ2-1; v_call: TRBV25-1; d_call: TRBD1; cdr3_aa: CASQPGTGLGNEQFF; cdr3_nt: TGTGCCAGCCAACCTGGGACAGGGCTAGGTAATGAGCAGTTCTTC
clone_size: many; j_call: TRBJ2-7; v_call: TRBV5-1; d_call: TRBD2; cdr3_aa: CASKTGTSAHYEQYF; cdr3_nt: TGCGCCAGCAAAACCGGGACTAGCGCGCACTACGAGCAGTACTTC
clone_size: many; j_call: TRBJ2-7; v_call: TRBV28; d_call: TRBD1; cdr3_aa: CASSSGQSYEQYF; cdr3_nt: TGTGCCAGCAGTTCGGGACAGAGCTACGAGCAGTACTTC
clone_size: few; j_call: TRBJ1-2; v_call: TRBV7-9; d_call: NA; cdr3_aa: CASSLEGFGYTF; cdr3_nt: TGTGCCAGCAGCTTAGAAGGGTTTGGCTACACCTTC
clone_size: many; j_call: TRBJ2-6; v_call: TRBV28; d_call: NA; cdr3_aa: CASSLGSSGANVLTF; cdr3_nt: TGTGCCAGCAGTTTAGGCAGTTCTGGGGCCAACGTCCTGACTTTC
clone_size: many; j_call: TRBJ1-6; v_call: TRBV6-2/TRBV6-3; d_call: NA; cdr3_aa: CASTPGGSSPLHF; cdr3_nt: TGTGCCAGCACTCCCGGGGGCAGTTCACCCCTCCACTTT
clone_size: many; j_call: TRBJ1-1; v_call: TRBV12-3/TRBV12-4; d_call: NA; cdr3_aa: CASSKSGKYTEAFF; cdr3_nt: TGTGCCAGCTCTAAGAGCGGGAAGTACACTGAAGCTTTCTTT
clone_size: many; j_call: TRBJ2-7; v_call: TRBV20-1; d_call: NA; cdr3_aa: CSARGARAGFSDEQYF; cdr3_nt: TGCAGTGCTAGGGGGGCCAGGGCAGGTTTTTCCGACGAGCAGTACTTC
clone_size: few; j_call: TRBJ2-1; v_call: TRBV18; d_call: NA; cdr3_aa: CASSVTTGTAYNEQFF; cdr3_nt: TGTGCCAGCTCCGTTACCACCGGGACCGCCTACAATGAGCAGTTCTTC
clone_size: NA; j_call: TRBJ1-1; v_call: TRBV5-1; d_call: NA; cdr3_aa: CASTGSTEAFF; cdr3_nt: TGCGCCAGCACAGGGTCCACTGAAGCTTTCTTT
clone_size: NA; j_call: TRBJ1-1; v_call: TRBV20-1; d_call: TRBD1; cdr3_aa: CSAPRGQGATEAFF; cdr3_nt: TGCAGTGCTCCCAGGGGGCAGGGGGCGACTGAAGCTTTCTTT
clone_size: many; j_call: TRBJ2-1; v_call: TRBV5-1; d_call: NA; cdr3_aa: CASSLVGPSHVQFF; cdr3_nt: TGCGCCAGCAGCTTGGTTGGCCCAAGCCACGTGCAGTTCTTC
clone_size: many; j_call: TRBJ1-1; v_call: TRBV7-9; d_call: NA; cdr3_aa: CASSPQGTLNTEAFF; cdr3_nt: TGTGCCAGCAGCCCTCAGGGGACTTTGAACACTGAAGCTTTCTTT
clone_size: many; j_call: TRBJ1-1; v_call: TRBV6-5; d_call: NA; cdr3_aa: CASSYFGVGGNTEAFF; cdr3_nt: TGTGCCAGCAGTTACTTTGGGGTGGGGGGGAACACTGAAGCTTTCTTT
clone_size: many; j_call: TRBJ1-1; v_call: TRBV5-1; d_call: TRBD1; cdr3_aa: CASRLFQGADTEAFF; cdr3_nt: TGCGCCAGCAGACTATTCCAGGGGGCAGACACTGAAGCTTTCTTT
clone_size: many; j_call: TRBJ2-7; v_call: TRBV30; d_call: NA; cdr3_aa: CASTGVYPISYEQYF; cdr3_nt: TGTGCCTCTACCGGGGTGTATCCGATCTCCTACGAGCAGTACTTC
clone_size: few; j_call: TRBJ2-7; v_call: TRBV5-1; d_call: NA; cdr3_aa: CASSFDTYEQYF; cdr3_nt: TGCGCCAGCAGCTTTGACACCTACGAGCAGTACTTC
clone_size: NA; j_call: TRBJ2-2; v_call: TRBV28; d_call: NA; cdr3_aa: CASSFSAGAGELFF; cdr3_nt: TGTGCCAGCAGTTTTTCGGCAGGGGCCGGGGAGCTGTTTTTT
clone_size: many; j_call: TRBJ2-5; v_call: TRBV7-9; d_call: NA; cdr3_aa: CASSLRYLGLGQETQYF; cdr3_nt: TGTGCCAGCAGCTTAAGGTATCTGGGTTTAGGCCAAGAGACCCAGTACTTC
clone_size: many; j_call: TRBJ2-7; v_call: TRBV28; d_call: NA; cdr3_aa: CASSLGQGEQYF; cdr3_nt: TGTGCCAGCAGTTTGGGGCAGGGTGAGCAGTACTTC
clone_size: many; j_call: TRBJ2-5; v_call: TRBV5-5; d_call: TRBD1; cdr3_aa: CASSPLPGQGHPGTQYF; cdr3_nt: TGTGCCAGCAGCCCCTTACCGGGACAGGGTCATCCTGGGACCCAGTACTTC
clone_size: many; j_call: TRBJ2-7; v_call: TRBV7-6; d_call: TRBD1; cdr3_aa: CASSAGQGAYSYEQYF; cdr3_nt: TGTGCCAGCAGCGCGGGACAGGGGGCTTACTCCTACGAGCAGTACTTC
clone_size: many; j_call: TRBJ2-1; v_call: TRBV5-1; d_call: NA; cdr3_aa: CASSEGGLSNEQFF; cdr3_nt: TGCGCCAGCAGCGAAGGTGGGCTAAGCAATGAGCAGTTCTTC
clone_size: many; j_call: TRBJ2-6; v_call: TRBV3-1; d_call: NA; cdr3_aa: CASRRSRANVLTF; cdr3_nt: TGTGCCAGCAGGCGAAGCCGGGCCAACGTCCTGACTTTC
clone_size: few; j_call: TRBJ2-3; v_call: TRBV5-6; d_call: NA; cdr3_aa: CASIKRAYVADTQYF; cdr3_nt: TGTGCCAGCATCAAACGGGCTTATGTTGCAGATACGCAGTATTTT
clone_size: many; j_call: TRBJ2-5; v_call: TRBV7-2; d_call: NA; cdr3_aa: CASSETEKTQYF; cdr3_nt: TGTGCCAGCAGCGAGACCGAAAAGACCCAGTACTTC
clone_size: many; j_call: TRBJ2-7; v_call: TRBV5-1; d_call: TRBD2; cdr3_aa: CASNSVGGTYEQYF; cdr3_nt: TGCGCCAGCAATAGCGTCGGGGGGACCTACGAGCAGTACTTC
clone_size: NA; j_call: TRBJ1-1; v_call: TRBV19; d_call: NA; cdr3_aa: CASSWYTTTEAFF; cdr3_nt: TGTGCCAGTAGTTGGTACACTACAACTGAAGCTTTCTTT
clone_size: many; j_call: TRBJ2-7; v_call: TRBV7-8; d_call: NA; cdr3_aa: CASSLAHEQYF; cdr3_nt: TGTGCCAGCAGCTTAGCTCACGAGCAGTACTTC
clone_size: many; j_call: TRBJ2-7; v_call: TRBV7-2; d_call: TRBD2; cdr3_aa: CASSSTHDRRGAYEQYF; cdr3_nt: TGTGCCAGCAGCTCGACTCATGACAGGCGGGGGGCCTACGAGCAGTACTTC
clone_size: many; j_call: TRBJ1-5; v_call: TRBV30; d_call: NA; cdr3_aa: CAFGRGGPQPQHF; cdr3_nt: TGTGCCTTTGGACGGGGGGGGCCTCAGCCCCAGCATTTT
clone_size: many; j_call: TRBJ2-1; v_call: TRBV5-1; d_call: NA; cdr3_aa: CASSITSEQFF; cdr3_nt: TGCGCCAGCAGCATTACTAGCGAGCAGTTCTTC
clone_size: many; j_call: TRBJ2-4; v_call: TRBV7-2; d_call: TRBD2; cdr3_aa: CASSLARGAQNIQYF; cdr3_nt: TGTGCCAGCAGCTTAGCGCGGGGGGCACAAAACATTCAGTACTTC
clone_size: many; j_call: TRBJ2-1; v_call: TRBV12-3/TRBV12-4; d_call: TRBD2; cdr3_aa: CASGLAGVYNEQFF; cdr3_nt: TGTGCCAGCGGACTAGCGGGAGTGTACAATGAGCAGTTCTTC